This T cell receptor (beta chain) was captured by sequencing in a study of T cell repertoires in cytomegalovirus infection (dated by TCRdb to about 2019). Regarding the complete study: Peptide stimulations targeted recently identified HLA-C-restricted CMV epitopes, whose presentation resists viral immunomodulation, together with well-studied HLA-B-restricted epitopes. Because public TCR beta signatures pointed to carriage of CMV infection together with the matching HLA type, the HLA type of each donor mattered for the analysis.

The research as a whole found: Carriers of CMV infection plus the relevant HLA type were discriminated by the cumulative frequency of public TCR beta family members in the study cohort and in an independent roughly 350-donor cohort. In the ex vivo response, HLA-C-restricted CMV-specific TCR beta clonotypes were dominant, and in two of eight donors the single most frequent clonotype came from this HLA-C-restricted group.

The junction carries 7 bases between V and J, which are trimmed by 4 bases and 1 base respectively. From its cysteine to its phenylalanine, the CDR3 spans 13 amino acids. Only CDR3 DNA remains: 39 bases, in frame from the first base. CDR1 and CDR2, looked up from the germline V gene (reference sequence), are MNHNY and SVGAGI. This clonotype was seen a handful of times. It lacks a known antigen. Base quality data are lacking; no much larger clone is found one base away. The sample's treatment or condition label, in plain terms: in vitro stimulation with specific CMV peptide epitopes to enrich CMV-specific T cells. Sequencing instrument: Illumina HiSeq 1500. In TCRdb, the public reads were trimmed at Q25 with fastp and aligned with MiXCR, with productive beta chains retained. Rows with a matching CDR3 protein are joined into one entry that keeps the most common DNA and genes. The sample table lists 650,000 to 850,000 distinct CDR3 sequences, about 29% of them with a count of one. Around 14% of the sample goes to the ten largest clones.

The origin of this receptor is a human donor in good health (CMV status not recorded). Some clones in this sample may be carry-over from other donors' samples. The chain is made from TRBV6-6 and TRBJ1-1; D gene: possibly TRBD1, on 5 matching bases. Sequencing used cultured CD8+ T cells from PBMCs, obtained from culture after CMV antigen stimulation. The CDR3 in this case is CASSWGWNTEAFF. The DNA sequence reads TGTGCCAGCAGTTGGGGGTGGAACACTGAAGCTTTCTTT.